Here is one T cell receptor (beta chain) with its context. The CDR3 spans 19 residues. Germline trimming cut 5 bases from V and 4 bases from J; bases unmatched to any gene: 21. CDR1 SGHNT and CDR2 YENEEA come from the germline V gene. Measured with immunoSEQ multiplex PCR; TCRdb has only the in-frame clones, and not every one. The sample lists around 440,000 clones, about 91% occurring once. Seattle patient enrollment occurred during active infection, with longitudinal follow-up thereafter. This sample was taken from a study of blood T cell repertoires in COVID-19. Study overall: PBMCs, B-cell-depleted T cells, or T cells provided the cDNA or gDNA that made up the material.

This TCR was sampled from a woman aged 50 to 60 with COVID-19, enrolled during active disease. The sequencing sample was made of peripheral blood. This chain links TRBV11-3 with TRBJ2-5; TRBD2 matches 8 bases. The CDR3, as DNA: TGTGCCAGCAGCCCCCCCCCGCCAGCGGGGGATAAGGACAGAGAGACCCAGTACTTC. Translation gives CASSPPPPAGDKDRETQYF.